Each of the 15 T cell receptor beta chains below was sequenced from the same sample in a study of identical twins. TCRdb called the 5' RACE reads again in MiXCR, with one record for every CDR3 protein. Of 400,000 to 550,000 distinct CDR3 sequences in the sample, 20% to 25% were seen once. This sample was also put to use in a study of T cells expressing NK-cell markers.

The sequenced sample was CD4+ T cells sorted from blood. The receptors here all came from a woman younger than 35 in good health.

This clonotype turned up a few times. J is TRBJ2-4 and V is TRBV7-2; D possibly corresponds to TRBD2 (5 bases). Trimming cost V 3 bases and J 2 bases, with 5 bases left between them. The CDR3 loop spans 13 amino acids. Germline V gives CDR1 SGHTA, CDR2 FQGNSA. Here the CDR3 reads CASSLTTKNIQYF. CDR3 nucleotides: TGTGCCAGCAGCTTGACTACCAAAAACATTCAGTACTTC.

In this sample, this clonotype turned up a few times. This chain joins TRBV20-1 and TRBJ1-1; D is unresolved. The germline V gene encodes CDR1 DFQATT and CDR2 SNEGSKA (reference sequence). The length of the CDR3 is 12 residues. V lost 4 bases and J lost 7, with 13 bases in between. The CDR3 coding sequence is TGCAGTGCTATCGGACGGGGAATTGAAGCTTTCTTT. Protein: CSAIGRGIEAFF.

V usage is TRBV7-2 and J usage is TRBJ2-7, with no clear D. The CDR3 contains 14 residues. The V gene lost 2 bases and the J gene lost 5 bases, with 13 bases spanning the gap. CDR1 and CDR2 from the germline V gene are SGHTA and FQGNSA. The CDR3 protein is CASSLIGLNHEQYF. DNA of the CDR3: TGTGCCAGCAGCTTAATAGGGTTAAACCACGAGCAGTACTTC. Combining the CDR3 with reference TRBV7-2 and TRBJ2-7 gives the whole variable domain GAGVSQSPSNKVTEKGKDVELRCDPISGHTALYWYRQSLGQGLEFLIYFQGNSAPDKSGLPSDRFSAERTGGSVSTLTIQRTQQEDSAVYLCASSLIGLNHEQYFGPGTRLTVT.

The CDR3 DNA follows: TGCGCCAGCAGCTCCATGACACCTACTAGCACAGATACGCAGTATTTT. As protein: CASSSMTPTSTDTQYF. This chain connects TRBV5-1 to TRBJ2-3; unclear D gene. Deletions cut 3 bases from V and 0 bases from J, with 14 bases between. Germline CDR1 SGHRS, CDR2 YFSETQ. This CDR3 has 16 amino acids.

The V gene is TRBV7-9, the J gene TRBJ2-6; no definite D call. This CDR3 contains 16 residues. Per germline, CDR1 SEHNR and CDR2 FQNEAQ (reference sequence). V was trimmed by 1 base and J by 0 bases, leaving 7 bases between them. CDR3 sequence (DNA): TGTGCCAGCAGCTTAGAGGTGTCCTCTGGGGCCAACGTCCTGACTTTC. Its protein product is CASSLEVSSGANVLTF.

The chain couples TRBV6-1 to TRBJ2-2, with D maybe TRBD1 (5 bases). The CDR3 has 15 amino acids. Germline CDR1 MNHNS, CDR2 SASEGT. The V end lost 7 bases, the J end lost 3 bases, and 15 bases lay between the germline ends. CDR3 amino acids: CASTLDISYTGELFF. For the CDR3, the DNA is TGTGCCAGCACCCTGGACATCTCCTACACCGGGGAGCTGTTTTTT.

This clonotype was picked up a small number of times. This chain connects TRBV5-1 to TRBJ2-3; the match to TRBD2 covers 11 bases. The CDR3 has 16 residues. Germline CDR1 reads SGHRS; CDR2 reads YFSETQ. V lost 0 bases, J lost 4 bases, and 4 bases stayed unmatched. CDR3 bases: TGCGCCAGCAGCTTGGATAGCGGGGGGGCCTCAGATACGCAGTATTTT. Translating gives CASSLDSGGASDTQYF.

This chain joins TRBV20-1 and TRBJ2-7, with D perhaps given as TRBD1 or TRBD2 (5 bases each). Per germline, CDR1 DFQATT and CDR2 SNEGSKA (reference sequence). Between the trimmed V and J ends, which lost 4 bases and 2 bases, there was a span of 15 bases. The CDR3 runs 14 residues. The CDR3 sequence is CSANLFGTAYEQYF. The CDR3 DNA is TGCAGTGCTAACTTGTTCGGGACGGCCTACGAGCAGTACTTC.

The chain has TRBV6-5 and TRBJ2-7; D may be TRBD1 or TRBD2 (6 bases each). Trimming removed 3 bases from V and 0 bases from J, with 12 bases in between. CDR1 MNHEY and CDR2 SVGAGI come from the germline V gene. The CDR3 has 15 residues. The CDR3 here is CASSYTGRTSYEQYF. The DNA of the CDR3 is TGTGCCAGCAGTTATACAGGGAGGACCTCCTACGAGCAGTACTTC.

The rearrangement uses TRBV7-6 and TRBJ2-3; 11 positions match TRBD2. Germline V CDR1 and CDR2: SGHVS, FNYEAQ. The CDR3 covers 16 residues. Unmatched junction bases numbered 2, after V lost 1 base and J lost 2 bases. The CDR3 nucleotides read TGTGCCAGCAGCTTAGTGGGACTAGCGGACACAGATACGCAGTATTTT. This translates into CASSLVGLADTDTQYF. The full variable domain, its missing parts supplied by reference TRBV7-6 and TRBJ2-3, is GAGVSQSPRYKVTKRGQDVALRCDPISGHVSLYWYRQALGQGPEFLTYFNYEAQQDKSGLPNDRFSAERPEGSISTLTIQRTEQRDSAMYRCASSLVGLADTDTQYFGPGTRLTVL.

V and J are TRBV7-9 and TRBJ2-7; 11 nucleotides agree with TRBD2. Germline CDR1 SEHNR, CDR2 FQNEAQ (reference sequence). The CDR3 totals 15 residues. V lost 6 bases to trimming and J lost 0 bases; unmatched junction nucleotides: 4. The CDR3: CASSSTSGASYEQYF. Here the CDR3 DNA reads TGTGCCAGCAGTTCGACTAGCGGGGCCTCCTACGAGCAGTACTTC.

The table lists this clonotype with a few counts. The chain employs TRBV6-5 and TRBJ2-5, with D perhaps assigned TRBD1 or TRBD2 (5 bases each). V dropped 2 bases and J dropped 7 bases, with 14 bases sitting between them. Germline CDR1 reads MNHEY; CDR2 reads SVGAGI. The CDR3 covers 14 residues. The DNA for the CDR3 is TGTGCCAGCAGTTACCGGGACCCTTCAGGGACCCAGTACTTC. Translated: CASSYRDPSGTQYF.

This clonotype showed up just a few times. A much larger clonotype is one base distant, so this may be a read error. This chain links TRBV7-9 with TRBJ2-6, with no clear D. Trimming removed 5 bases at V and 0 bases at J, with 2 bases between. This CDR3 has 13 amino acids. CDR1 and CDR2 from the germline V gene are SEHNR and FQNEAQ (reference sequence). The CDR3 bases are TGTGCCAGCAGCCACTCTGGGGCCAACGTCCTGACTTTC. Its translation: CASSHSGANVLTF. Filled out from reference TRBV7-9 and TRBJ2-6, the complete variable domain reads DTGVSQNPRHKITKRGQNVTFRCDPISEHNRLYWYRQTLGQGPEFLTYFQNEAQLEKSRLLSDRFSAERPKGSFSTLEIQRTEQGDSAMYLCASSHSGANVLTFGAGSRLTVL.

The chain has TRBV12-3 or TRBV12-4 and TRBJ2-3, with 10 bases identical to TRBD2. The CDR3 sequence is 15 residues long. V dropped 4 bases and J dropped 4; count of bases not matched to a gene: 5. CDR3 DNA: TGTGCCAGCAGTTCTAGCGGGAGAGGGCCAGATACGCAGTATTTT. This codes for CASSSSGRGPDTQYF.

V usage is TRBV10-3 and J usage is TRBJ2-5; 7 bases map to TRBD1. Germline V gives CDR1 ENHRY, CDR2 SYGVKD. Germline trimming cut 10 bases from V and 2 bases from J; bases unmatched to any gene: 4. The length of the CDR3 is 12 residues. For the CDR3, the DNA is TGTGCCACCGGGACAGTACAAGAGACCCAGTACTTC. Translated, it gives CATGTVQETQYF.